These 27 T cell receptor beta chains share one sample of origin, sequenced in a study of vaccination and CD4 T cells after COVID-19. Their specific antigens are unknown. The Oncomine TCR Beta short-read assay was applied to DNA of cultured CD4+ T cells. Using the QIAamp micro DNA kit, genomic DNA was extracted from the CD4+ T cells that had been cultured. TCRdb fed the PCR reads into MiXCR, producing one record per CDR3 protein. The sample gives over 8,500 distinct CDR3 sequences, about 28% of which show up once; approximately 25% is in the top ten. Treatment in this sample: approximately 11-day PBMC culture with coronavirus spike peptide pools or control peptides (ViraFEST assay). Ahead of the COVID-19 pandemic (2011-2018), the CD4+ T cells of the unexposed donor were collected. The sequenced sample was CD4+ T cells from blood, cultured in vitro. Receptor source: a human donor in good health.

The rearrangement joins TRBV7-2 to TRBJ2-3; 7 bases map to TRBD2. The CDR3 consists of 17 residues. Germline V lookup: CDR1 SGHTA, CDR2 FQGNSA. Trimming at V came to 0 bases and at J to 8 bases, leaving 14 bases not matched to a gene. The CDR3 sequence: CASSLARSGIDPFTQYF. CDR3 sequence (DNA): TGTGCCAGCAGCTTAGCACGCAGCGGGATAGATCCTTTTACGCAGTATTTT. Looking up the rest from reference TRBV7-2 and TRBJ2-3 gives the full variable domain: GAGVSQSPSNKVTEKGKDVELRCDPISGHTALYWYRQSLGQGLEFLIYFQGNSAPDKSGLPSDRFSAERTGGSVSTLTIQRTQQEDSAVYLCASSLARSGIDPFTQYFGPGTRLTVL.

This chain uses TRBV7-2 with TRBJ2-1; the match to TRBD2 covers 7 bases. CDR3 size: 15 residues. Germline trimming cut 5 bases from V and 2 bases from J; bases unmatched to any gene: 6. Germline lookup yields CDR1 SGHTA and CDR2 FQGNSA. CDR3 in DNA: TGTGCCAGCAGCGTAACCGGGACTACCTACAATGAGCAGTTCTTC. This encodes CASSVTGTTYNEQFF. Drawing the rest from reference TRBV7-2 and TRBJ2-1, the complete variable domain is GAGVSQSPSNKVTEKGKDVELRCDPISGHTALYWYRQSLGQGLEFLIYFQGNSAPDKSGLPSDRFSAERTGGSVSTLTIQRTQQEDSAVYLCASSVTGTTYNEQFFGPGTRLTVL.

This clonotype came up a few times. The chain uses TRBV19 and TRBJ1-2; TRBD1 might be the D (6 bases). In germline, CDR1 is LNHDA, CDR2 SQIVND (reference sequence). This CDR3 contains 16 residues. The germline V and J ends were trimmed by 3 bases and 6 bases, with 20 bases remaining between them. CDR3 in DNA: TGTGCCAGTAGTATGACTCGCATATGGCAGGGGCATGGCTACACCTTC. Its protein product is CASSMTRIWQGHGYTF.

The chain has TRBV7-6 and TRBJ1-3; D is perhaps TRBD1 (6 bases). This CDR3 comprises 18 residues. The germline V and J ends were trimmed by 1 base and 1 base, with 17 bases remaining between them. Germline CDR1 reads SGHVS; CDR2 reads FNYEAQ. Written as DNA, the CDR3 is TGTGCCAGCAGCTTAGGCTCAATGACAGGTGCTTCTGGAAACACCATATATTTT. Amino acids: CASSLGSMTGASGNTIYF.

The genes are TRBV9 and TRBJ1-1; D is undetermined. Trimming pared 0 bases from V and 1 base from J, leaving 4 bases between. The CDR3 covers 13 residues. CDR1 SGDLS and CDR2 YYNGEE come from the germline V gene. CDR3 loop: CASSVGKNTEAFF. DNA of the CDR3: TGTGCCAGCAGCGTAGGCAAGAACACTGAAGCTTTCTTT.

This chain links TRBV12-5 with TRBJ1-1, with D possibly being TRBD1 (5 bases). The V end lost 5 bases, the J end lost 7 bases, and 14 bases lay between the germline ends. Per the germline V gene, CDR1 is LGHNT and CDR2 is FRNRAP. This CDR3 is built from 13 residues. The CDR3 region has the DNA TGTGCTAGTGGTCCCTATGGGCAGGGTGAAGCTTTCTTT. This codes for CASGPYGQGEAFF.

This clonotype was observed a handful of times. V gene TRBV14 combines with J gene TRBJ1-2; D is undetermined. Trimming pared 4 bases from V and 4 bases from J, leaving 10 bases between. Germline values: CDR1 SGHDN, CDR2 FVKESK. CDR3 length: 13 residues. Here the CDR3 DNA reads TGTGCCAGCAGCCCGACAATCGGCTATGGCTACACCTTC. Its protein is CASSPTIGYGYTF.

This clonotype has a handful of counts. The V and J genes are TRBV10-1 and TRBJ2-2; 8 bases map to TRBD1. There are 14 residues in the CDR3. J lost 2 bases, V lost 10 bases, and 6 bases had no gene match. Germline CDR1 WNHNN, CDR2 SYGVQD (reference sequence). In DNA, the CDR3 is TGCGCCACCTCGACAGGGGCCAACACCGGGGAGCTGTTTTTT. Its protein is CATSTGANTGELFF.

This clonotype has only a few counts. In nucleotides, the CDR3 is TGTGCCAGCAGCTCCGGGACGCCGTACTATGGCTACACCTTC. Protein: CASSSGTPYYGYTF. The V gene is TRBV11-1, the J gene TRBJ1-2; a weak D match, TRBD1 (5 bases). This CDR3 contains 14 residues. V was pared by 4 bases and J by 3 bases, with 12 bases between. Germline V gives CDR1 SGHAT, CDR2 FQDESV (reference sequence).

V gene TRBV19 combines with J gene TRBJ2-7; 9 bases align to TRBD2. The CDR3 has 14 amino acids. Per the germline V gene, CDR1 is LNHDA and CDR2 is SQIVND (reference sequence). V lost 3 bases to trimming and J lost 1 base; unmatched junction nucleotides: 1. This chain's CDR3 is CASSITSGSYEQYF. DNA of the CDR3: TGTGCCAGTAGTATTACTAGCGGGTCCTACGAGCAGTACTTC.

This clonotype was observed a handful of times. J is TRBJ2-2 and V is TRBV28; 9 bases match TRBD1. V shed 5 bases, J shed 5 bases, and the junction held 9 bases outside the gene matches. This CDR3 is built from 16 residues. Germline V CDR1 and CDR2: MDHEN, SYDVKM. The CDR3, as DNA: TGTGCCAGCAGTCCGACAGGGGGACGAGGGACCGGGGAGCTGTTTTTT. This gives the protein CASSPTGGRGTGELFF.

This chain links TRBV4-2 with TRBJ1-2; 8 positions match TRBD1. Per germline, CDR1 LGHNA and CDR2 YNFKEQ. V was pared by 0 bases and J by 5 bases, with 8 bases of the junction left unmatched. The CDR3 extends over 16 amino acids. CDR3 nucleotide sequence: TGTGCCAGCAGCCAAGACGGTGCAGGGGGCTCATATGGCTACACCTTC. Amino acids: CASSQDGAGGSYGYTF.

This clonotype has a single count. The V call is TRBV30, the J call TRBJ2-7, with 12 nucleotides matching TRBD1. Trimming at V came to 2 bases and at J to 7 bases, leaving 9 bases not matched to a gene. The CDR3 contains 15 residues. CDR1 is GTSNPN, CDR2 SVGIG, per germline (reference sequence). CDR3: CAWSNWGQGAREQYF. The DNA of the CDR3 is TGTGCCTGGAGTAATTGGGGACAGGGGGCGAGGGAGCAGTACTTC. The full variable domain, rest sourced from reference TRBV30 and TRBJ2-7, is SQTIHQWPATLVQPVGSPLSLECTVEGTSNPNLYWYRQAAGRGLQLLFYSVGIGQISSEVPQNLSASRPQDRQFILSSKKLLLSDSGFYLCAWSNWGQGAREQYFGPGTRLTVT.

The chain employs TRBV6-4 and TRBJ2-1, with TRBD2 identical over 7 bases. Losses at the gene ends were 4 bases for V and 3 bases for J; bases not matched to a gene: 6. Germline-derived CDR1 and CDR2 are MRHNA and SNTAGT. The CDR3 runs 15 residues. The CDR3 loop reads CASSAGSGIYNEQFF. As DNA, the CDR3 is TGTGCCAGCAGTGCCGGCAGCGGGATCTACAATGAGCAGTTCTTC.

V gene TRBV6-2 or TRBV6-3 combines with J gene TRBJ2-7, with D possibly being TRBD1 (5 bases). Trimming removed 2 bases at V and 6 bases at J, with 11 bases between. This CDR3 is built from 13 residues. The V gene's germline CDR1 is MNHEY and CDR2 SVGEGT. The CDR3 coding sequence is TGTGCCAGCAGTTACCTCAGGGCAAGCGAGCAGTACTTC. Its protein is CASSYLRASEQYF.

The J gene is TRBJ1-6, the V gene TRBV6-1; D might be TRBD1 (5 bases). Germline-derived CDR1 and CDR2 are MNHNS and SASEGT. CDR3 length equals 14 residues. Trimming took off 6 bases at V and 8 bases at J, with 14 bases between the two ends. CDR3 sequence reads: CASRRPWGDSPLHF. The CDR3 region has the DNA TGTGCCAGCAGACGACCTTGGGGGGATTCACCCCTCCACTTT.

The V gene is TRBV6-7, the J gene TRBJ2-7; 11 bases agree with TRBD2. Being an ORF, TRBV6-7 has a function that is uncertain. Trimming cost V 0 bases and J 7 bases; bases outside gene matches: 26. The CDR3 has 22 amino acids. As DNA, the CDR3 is TGTGCCAGCAGTTACTCGACGAGTGGATCCCGACTAGCGGGAACGAACATTGGGGAGCAGTACTTC. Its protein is CASSYSTSGSRLAGTNIGEQYF.

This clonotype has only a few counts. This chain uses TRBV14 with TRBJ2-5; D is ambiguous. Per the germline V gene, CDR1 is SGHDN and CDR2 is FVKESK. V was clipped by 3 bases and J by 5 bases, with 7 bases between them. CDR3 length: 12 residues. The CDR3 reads CASSHLKETQYF. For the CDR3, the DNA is TGTGCCAGCAGCCACCTTAAGGAGACCCAGTACTTC.

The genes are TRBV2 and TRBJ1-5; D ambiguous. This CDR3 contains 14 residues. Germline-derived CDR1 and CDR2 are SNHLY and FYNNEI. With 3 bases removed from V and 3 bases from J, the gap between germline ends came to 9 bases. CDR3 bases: TGTGCCAGCAGTGATGCGGGTGACAATCAGCCCCAGCATTTT. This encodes CASSDAGDNQPQHF.

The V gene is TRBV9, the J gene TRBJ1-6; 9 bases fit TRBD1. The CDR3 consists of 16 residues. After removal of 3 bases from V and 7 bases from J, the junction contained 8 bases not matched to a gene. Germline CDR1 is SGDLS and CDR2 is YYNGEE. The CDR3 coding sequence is TGTGCCAGCAGCGCTAACCCGGGACAGGGAAATTCACCCCTCCACTTT. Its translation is CASSANPGQGNSPLHF.

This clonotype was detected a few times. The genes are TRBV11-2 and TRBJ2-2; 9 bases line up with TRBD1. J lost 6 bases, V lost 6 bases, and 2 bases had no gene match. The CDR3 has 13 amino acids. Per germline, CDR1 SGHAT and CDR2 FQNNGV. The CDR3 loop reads CASRDRGPGELFF. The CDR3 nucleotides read TGTGCCAGCAGGGACAGGGGCCCCGGGGAGCTGTTTTTT.

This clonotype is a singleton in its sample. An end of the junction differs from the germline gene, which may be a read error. The CDR3 loop reads CASSLQGGNEKLLF. CDR3 DNA: TGTGCCAGCAGCTTACAGGGGGGGAATGAAAAACTGCTTTTT. V gene TRBV7-2 combines with J gene TRBJ1-4, with 7 positions matching TRBD1. Germline values: CDR1 SGHTA, CDR2 FQGNSA. The CDR3 covers 14 residues.

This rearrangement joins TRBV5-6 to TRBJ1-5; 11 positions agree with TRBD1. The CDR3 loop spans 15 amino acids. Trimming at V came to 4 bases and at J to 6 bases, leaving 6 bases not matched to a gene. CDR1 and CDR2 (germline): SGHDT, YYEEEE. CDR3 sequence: CASSPGTGGGQPQHF. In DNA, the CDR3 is TGTGCCAGCAGCCCCGGGACAGGGGGTGGTCAGCCCCAGCATTTT.

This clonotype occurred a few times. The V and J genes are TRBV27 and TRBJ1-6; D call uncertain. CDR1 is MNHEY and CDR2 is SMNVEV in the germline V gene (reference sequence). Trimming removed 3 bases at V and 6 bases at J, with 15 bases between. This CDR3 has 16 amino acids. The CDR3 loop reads CASSLEAGRTNSPLHF. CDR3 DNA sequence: TGTGCCAGCAGTTTGGAAGCAGGCCGCACTAATTCACCCCTCCACTTT.

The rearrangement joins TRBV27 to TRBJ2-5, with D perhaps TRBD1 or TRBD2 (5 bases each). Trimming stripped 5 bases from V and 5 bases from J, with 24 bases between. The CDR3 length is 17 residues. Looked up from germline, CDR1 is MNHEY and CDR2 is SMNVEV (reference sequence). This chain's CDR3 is CASSPYRGAGPGETQYF. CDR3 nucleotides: TGTGCCAGCAGTCCCTACCGAGGGGCGGGCCCGGGGGAGACCCAGTACTTC.

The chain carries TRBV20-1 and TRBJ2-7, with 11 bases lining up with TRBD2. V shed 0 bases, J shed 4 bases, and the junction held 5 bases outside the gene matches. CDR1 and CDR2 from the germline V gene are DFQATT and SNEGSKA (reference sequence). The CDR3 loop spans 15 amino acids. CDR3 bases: TGCAGTGCTAGAGATAGACTAGCGGGATGGTACGAGCAGTACTTC. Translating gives CSARDRLAGWYEQYF.

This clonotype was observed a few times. CDR3 in DNA: TGTGCCAGCTCCCCCGCCGGGACAGGGTCCCTGGGACTAGCGGAGATTTCCTACAATGAGCAGTTCTTC. Its translation: CASSPAGTGSLGLAEISYNEQFF. V usage is TRBV6-2 or TRBV6-3 and J usage is TRBJ2-1, with 11 nucleotides matching TRBD2. In germline, CDR1 is MNHEY, CDR2 SVGEGT. V lost 8 bases and J lost 1; bases outside the gene matches: 28. There are 23 residues in the CDR3.